Here is one TCR beta chain with its context. Its antigen remains unknown. The CDR3 loop spans 14 amino acids. The junction had 2 bases not matched to a gene; V was cut back by 3 bases and J by 1 base. The germline gives CDR1 SGHRS, CDR2 YFSETQ. The record originates from a study of immune cell composition in non-small cell lung cancer. Findings and limits, study-wide: Lung adenocarcinomas had lower top 10 clone scores and clonality than squamous tumours. Dominant in vivo tumour-associated clones were not shown to share tumour-reactive sequences.

The protocol was immunoSEQ multiplex PCR, while the TCRdb copy is restricted to in-frame clones and leaves out a portion. Here the sample spans around 13,000 clones, more than 65% being singletons. J is TRBJ1-1 and V is TRBV5-1, with 8 bases lining up with TRBD1. The sample consisted of lung tumor tissue. This sequence was found in a human donor with non-small cell lung cancer. The CDR3 here is CASSWDRTNTEAFF. CDR3 nucleotide sequence: TGCGCCAGCAGCTGGGACAGGACGAACACTGAAGCTTTCTTT. Supplemented by reference TRBV5-1 and TRBJ1-1, the full variable domain reads KAGVTQTPRYLIKTRGQQVTLSCSPISGHRSVSWYQQTPGQGLQFLFEYFSETQRNKGNFPGRFSGRQFSNSRSEMNVSTLELGDSALYLCASSWDRTNTEAFFGQGTRLTVV.